The source of this T cell receptor beta chain is a study of response to subunit inactivated influenza vaccine. Each CDR3 protein is one row after TCRdb ran MiXCR on the RT-PCR reads. The sample has about half a million distinct CDR3 sequences; roughly 8.2% are singletons. This CDR3 region has 14 residues. Trimming left V 3 bases short and J 2 bases short, with 9 bases between. The germline gives CDR1 MDHEN, CDR2 SYDVKM. This sample comprised PBMCs from blood, obtained less than 30 months after vaccination. This TCR came from a man between 50 and 75 years old who received an inactivated influenza vaccine. The chain couples TRBV28 to TRBJ2-3; the D is unclear. CDR3 coding DNA: TGTGCCAGCAGTTTGATGGCAACCACAGATACGCAGTATTTT. Translation gives CASSLMATTDTQYF.